The following is a T cell receptor beta chain sequence with its context. Its antigen is still unknown. Base qualities are not at hand, and no much larger clone is one base apart. The method behind the library was RT-PCR. For sequencing, an Illumina HiSeq 2500 was employed. The public reads were reanalyzed by TCRdb: fastp trimming at Q25, MiXCR alignment, in-frame beta chains only. Merged by CDR3 protein, the rows form single entries marked with the most common genes and DNA. Recorded for this sample are more than 550,000 distinct CDR3 sequences; about 12% of them occurred a single time. About a tenth of the sample goes to the ten largest clones. This entry belongs to a study of response to subunit inactivated influenza vaccine (dated by TCRdb to 2016 to 2018). With regard to the full study: Deep quantitative T cell receptor repertoire profiling was used in the study to track responses to a trivalent subunit inactivated influenza vaccine.

The CDR3, cysteine through phenylalanine, is 15 amino acids long. Only the CDR3 region is kept as DNA, spanning 45 bases read in frame from base 1. Trimming leaves V shorter by 7 bases and J shorter by 4 bases, with the junction holding 12 bases beyond the gene matches. CDR1 and CDR2 (SNHLY, FYNNEI) derive from the germline V gene. Overall results and qualifications from the work: The authors suggested that each seasonal influenza vaccination may recruit only a limited number of new T cells.

This sequence uses TRBV2 and TRBJ1-2, with 7 bases in between that match TRBD1. This sequence was found in a man aged 50-60 years who received an inactivated influenza vaccine. Donor details come from another sample of the same person, matched by shared clones. This sample comprised PBMCs from blood, obtained on the day of vaccination. The CDR3 in this case is CASTPPTGVGYGYTF. The DNA sequence reads TGTGCCAGCACCCCACCTACAGGGGTGGGCTATGGCTACACCTTC.